These 3 T cell receptor beta chains share one sample of origin, sequenced in a study of CD8+ T cells in alopecia areata. As for treatment: oral pan-JAK inhibitor, 5-10 mg twice daily. cDNA prepared by RNA extraction and subsequent reverse transcription served as the template for sequencing. Sequencing was performed with immunoSEQ multiplex PCR; in TCRdb, only in-frame clones are kept and a portion is missing. The table has about 140,000 clones, more than 85% seen once; the top ten hold roughly 13%. Sequenced material: CD8+ T cells sorted from blood, taken at week 4, from a patient treated with tofacitinib. Source of these receptors: a human donor with alopecia areata.

This chain uses TRBV25-1 with TRBJ2-7, with 8 bases fitting TRBD1. This CDR3 spans 16 amino acids. V was pared by 1 base and J by 3 bases, with 8 bases of the junction left unmatched. From germline, CDR1 is MGHDK and CDR2 SYGVNS. The CDR3 sequence is CASSELIRTGFYEQYF. CDR3 in DNA: TGTGCCAGCAGTGAATTAATACGGACAGGGTTCTACGAGCAGTACTTC.

The rearrangement links TRBV5-4 to TRBJ2-7; tentatively, D is TRBD1 (5 bases). CDR1 is SGHNT, CDR2 YYREEE, per germline (reference sequence). V lost 3 bases, J lost 3 bases, and 16 bases lay in between. CDR3 length: 15 amino acids. The CDR3, as DNA: TGTGCCAGCAGCTGGCAGCCGACAGAAGGCTACGAGCAGTACTTC. Translated: CASSWQPTEGYEQYF.

The chain is built from TRBV6-5 and TRBJ2-3; tentatively, D is TRBD2 (5 bases). CDR3 size: 15 residues. V was shortened by 5 bases and J by 0 bases, with 12 bases between the two germline ends. Germline V gives CDR1 MNHEY, CDR2 SVGAGI. This CDR3 reads CASSPRETSTDTQYF. The CDR3 DNA sequence: TGTGCCAGCAGTCCCCGGGAAACTAGCACAGATACGCAGTATTTT.